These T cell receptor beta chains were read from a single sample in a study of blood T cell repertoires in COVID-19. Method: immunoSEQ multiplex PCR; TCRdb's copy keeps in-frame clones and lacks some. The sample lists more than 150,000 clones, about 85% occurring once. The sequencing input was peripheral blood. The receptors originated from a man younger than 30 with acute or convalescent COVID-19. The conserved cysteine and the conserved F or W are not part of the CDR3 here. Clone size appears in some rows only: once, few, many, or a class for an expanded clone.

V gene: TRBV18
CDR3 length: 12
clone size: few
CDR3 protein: ASSLSGAGQPQH

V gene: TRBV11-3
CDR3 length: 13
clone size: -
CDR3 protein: ASSLAGGPTDTQY

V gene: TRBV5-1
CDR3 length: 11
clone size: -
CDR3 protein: ASSLRPQETQY

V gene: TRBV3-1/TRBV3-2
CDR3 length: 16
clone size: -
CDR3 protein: ASSQLSSGGPIKETQY

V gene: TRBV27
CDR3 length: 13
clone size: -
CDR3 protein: ASSLSGGGTYGYT

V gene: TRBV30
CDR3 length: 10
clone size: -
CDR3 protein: AWSKTGTLST

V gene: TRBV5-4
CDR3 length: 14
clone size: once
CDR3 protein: ASSIWTSGTEDTQY

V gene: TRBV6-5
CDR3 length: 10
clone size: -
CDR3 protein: ASSREFQPQH

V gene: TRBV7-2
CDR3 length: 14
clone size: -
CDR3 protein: ASSLSYRGTTYGYT

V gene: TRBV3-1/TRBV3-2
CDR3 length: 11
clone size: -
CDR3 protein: ASSQGSVDTQY

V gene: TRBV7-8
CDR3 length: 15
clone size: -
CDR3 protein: ASSLGRQGSYNSPLH

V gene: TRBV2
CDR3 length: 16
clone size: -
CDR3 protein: ASSEAGGRGTSFTEAF

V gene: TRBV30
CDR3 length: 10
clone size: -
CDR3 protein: AWSQGDYGYT

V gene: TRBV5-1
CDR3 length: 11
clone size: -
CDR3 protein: ASSAEQGNTIY

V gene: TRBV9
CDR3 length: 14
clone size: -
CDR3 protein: ASSPDRGLPRSPLH